This T cell receptor (beta chain) appears in the sequencing data of a study of immune characteristics of hereditary and idiopathic chronic pancreatitis. Chronic pancreatitis tissue was collected during total pancreatectomy with islet autotransplantation. On this clone itself: Antigen specificity is unknown. The same CDR3 can be traced to other DNA sequences in this sample.

Broader study findings: Both chronic pancreatitis groups had higher TCRbeta diversity and lower clonality than controls. Productive TCR rearrangement counts correlated positively with chronic pancreatitis severity scores.

Assay used: immunoSEQ multiplex PCR; TCRdb lists only in-frame clones, some missing. The sample contains about 15,000 clones, about 73% of which appear only once. This TCR derives from a human donor with chronic pancreatitis. Sequences were obtained from pancreas tissue with hereditary chronic pancreatitis.

The DNA of the CDR3 is TGTGCCAGCAGTTTGGCAGATACGCAGTATTTT. Encoded protein: CASSLADTQYF. The V and J genes are TRBV27 and TRBJ2-3; D is undetermined. The CDR3 loop spans 11 amino acids. Germline-derived CDR1 and CDR2 are MNHEY and SMNVEV (reference sequence). V shed 3 bases and J shed 4 bases, with 2 bases lying between them.